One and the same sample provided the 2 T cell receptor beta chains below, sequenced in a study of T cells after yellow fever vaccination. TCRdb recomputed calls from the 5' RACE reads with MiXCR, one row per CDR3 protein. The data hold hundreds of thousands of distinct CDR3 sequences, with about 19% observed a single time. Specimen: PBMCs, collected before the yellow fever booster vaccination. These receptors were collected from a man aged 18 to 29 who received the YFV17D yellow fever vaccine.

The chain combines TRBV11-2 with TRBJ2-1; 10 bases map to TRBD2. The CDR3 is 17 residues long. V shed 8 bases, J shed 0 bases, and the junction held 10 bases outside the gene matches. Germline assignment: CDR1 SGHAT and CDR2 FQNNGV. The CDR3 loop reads CASRGLAGVSSYNEQFF. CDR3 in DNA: TGTGCCAGCCGGGGGCTAGCGGGGGTAAGCTCCTACAATGAGCAGTTCTTC. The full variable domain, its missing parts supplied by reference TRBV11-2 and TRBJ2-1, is EAGVAQSPRYKIIEKRQSVAFWCNPISGHATLYWYQQILGQGPKLLIQFQNNGVVDDSQLPKDRFSAERLKGVDSTLKIQPAKLEDSAVYLCASRGLAGVSSYNEQFFGPGTRLTVL.

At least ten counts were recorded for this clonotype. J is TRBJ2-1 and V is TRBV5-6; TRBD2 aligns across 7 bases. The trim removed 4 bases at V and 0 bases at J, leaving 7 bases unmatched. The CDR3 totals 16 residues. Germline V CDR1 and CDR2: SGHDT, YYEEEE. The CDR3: CASSGVAGDSYNEQFF. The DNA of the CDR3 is TGTGCCAGCAGCGGGGTGGCGGGGGACTCCTACAATGAGCAGTTCTTC.